A single count supports the clone carrying this TCR beta chain. The data are from a study of blood T cell repertoires in COVID-19. About the research overall: Donors in the United States, Italy and Spain gave samples during acute or convalescent COVID-19. From T cells, B-cell-depleted T cells, or PBMCs came the material, which was cDNA or gDNA.

Per the study methods: Counts of nucleated cells, estimated from reference gene primer amplification, were obtained. Libraries were prepared by immunoSEQ multiplex PCR; TCRdb keeps only in-frame clonotypes and omits some of them. V, J and clone size were drawn from that table, and D and trimming were deduced from the DNA. The sample lists 250,000 to 300,000 clones, roughly nine tenths seen once, with 9.5% to 15% in the top ten. This CDR3 has 15 residues. Per the germline V gene, CDR1 is SGHRS and CDR2 is YFSETQ. Trimming took 0 bases from V and 6 from J; bases not matched to a gene: 6. The TCR originated in a woman in her 30s with COVID-19, enrolled during active disease. The V and J genes are TRBV5-1 and TRBJ2-1; TRBD2 matches 7 bases. Sequencing was performed on peripheral blood. This CDR3 reads CASSLVGLVTNEQFF. Written as DNA, the CDR3 is TGCGCCAGCAGCTTGGTTGGACTAGTCACCAATGAGCAGTTCTTC.